The sequence of this T cell receptor beta chain was determined in a study of cytomegalovirus exposure and HLA in healthy donors. CDR3 length equals 15 residues. V gave up 1 base and J gave up 4 bases; unmatched junction bases: 5. Germline values: CDR1 SGHRS, CDR2 YFSETQ. In regard to this clone: The target antigen is unknown.

This PCR relied on a set of 60 Vbeta primers and 13 Jbeta primers. TCRdb's table, derived via immunoSEQ multiplex PCR, lists solely in-frame clones and lacks some. This sample contains some 80,000 clones. Whole-study findings and limits: The investigators catalogued 150 or so TCR beta chains as cytomegalovirus-associated. About 87% or about 30% of the time was how often most TCR beta V segments were productive, according to an earlier analysis.

Sequenced sample: PBMCs. The clonotype originates from a man aged 50-60 years in good health and CMV-seropositive. The V and J genes are TRBV5-1 and TRBJ2-1; 7 nucleotides align to TRBD1. The CDR3 here is CASSLNRDSYNEQFF. The CDR3 nucleotides are TGCGCCAGCAGCTTGAACCGGGACAGTTACAATGAGCAGTTCTTC.